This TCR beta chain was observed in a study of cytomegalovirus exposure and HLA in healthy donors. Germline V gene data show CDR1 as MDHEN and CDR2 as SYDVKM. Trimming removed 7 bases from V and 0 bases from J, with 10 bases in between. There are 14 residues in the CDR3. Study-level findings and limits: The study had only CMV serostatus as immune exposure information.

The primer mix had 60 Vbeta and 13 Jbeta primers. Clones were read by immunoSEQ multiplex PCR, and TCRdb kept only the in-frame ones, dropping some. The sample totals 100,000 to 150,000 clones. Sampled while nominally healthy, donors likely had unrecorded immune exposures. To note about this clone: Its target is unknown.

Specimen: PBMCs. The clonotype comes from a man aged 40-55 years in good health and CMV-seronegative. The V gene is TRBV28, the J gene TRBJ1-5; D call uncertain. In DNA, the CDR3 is TGTGCCAGCATCGAAGGGAGTAGCAATCAGCCCCAGCATTTT. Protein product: CASIEGSSNQPQHF. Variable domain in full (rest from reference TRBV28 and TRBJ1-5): DVKVTQSSRYLVKRTGEKVFLECVQDMDHENMFWYRQDPGLGLRLIYFSYDVKMKEKGDIPEGYSVSREKKERFSLILESASTNQTSMYLCASIEGSSNQPQHFGDGTRLSIL.